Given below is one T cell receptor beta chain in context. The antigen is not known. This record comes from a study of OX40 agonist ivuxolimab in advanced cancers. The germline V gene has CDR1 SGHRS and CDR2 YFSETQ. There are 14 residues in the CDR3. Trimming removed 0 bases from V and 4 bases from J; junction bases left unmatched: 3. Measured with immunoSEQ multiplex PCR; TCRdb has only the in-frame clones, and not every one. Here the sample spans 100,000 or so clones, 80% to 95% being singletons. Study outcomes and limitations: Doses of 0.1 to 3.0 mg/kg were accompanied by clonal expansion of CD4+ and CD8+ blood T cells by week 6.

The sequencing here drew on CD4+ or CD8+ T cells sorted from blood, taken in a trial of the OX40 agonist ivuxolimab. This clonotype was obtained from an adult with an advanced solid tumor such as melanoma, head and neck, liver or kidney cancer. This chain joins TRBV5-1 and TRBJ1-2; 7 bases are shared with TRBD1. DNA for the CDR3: TGCGCCAGCAGCTTGGGGACAGGTATCTATGGCTACACCTTC. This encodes CASSLGTGIYGYTF.